A selection of T cell receptor beta chains follows, all from one sample in a study of shared clonotypes between healthy human individuals. The assay was immunoSEQ multiplex PCR, and TCRdb's table has in-frame clones only and misses some. The sample has 1.4 million or so clones, around 98.5% seen once. Input material: naive CD4+ T cells sorted from blood. Receptors were obtained from a man aged 25 to 40 in good health. The CDR3 runs from the conserved cysteine through the conserved F or W. Fields, in order: V gene, clone size, D gene, J gene, CDR3 protein, CDR3 DNA. D genes are given only for firm matches. Only part of the rows carry a size: once, few, many, or a class if the clone is expanded.

v_call: TRBV5-1
clone_size: -
d_call: -
j_call: TRBJ1-4
cdr3_aa: CASSLYPTPMNDEKLFF
cdr3_nt: TGCGCCAGCAGCTTGTATCCGACACCTATGAATGATGAAAAACTGTTTTTT

v_call: TRBV10-1
clone_size: few
d_call: TRBD2
j_call: TRBJ2-7
cdr3_aa: CASSEGTSGSSHEQYF
cdr3_nt: TGCGCCAGCAGTGAGGGGACTAGCGGGAGTAGCCACGAGCAGTACTTC

v_call: TRBV27
clone_size: -
d_call: TRBD2
j_call: TRBJ2-7
cdr3_aa: CASSSPPRSGPSGSGEQYF
cdr3_nt: TGTGCCAGCAGTTCACCTCCCCGGTCTGGGCCTAGCGGTTCGGGCGAGCAGTACTTC

v_call: TRBV2
clone_size: -
d_call: TRBD1
j_call: TRBJ2-1
cdr3_aa: CASSESTSRQGPNEQFF
cdr3_nt: TGTGCCAGCAGTGAAAGCACCTCTCGACAGGGCCCTAATGAGCAGTTCTTC

v_call: TRBV28
clone_size: -
d_call: TRBD2
j_call: TRBJ2-7
cdr3_aa: CASSARGLAGWSEQYF
cdr3_nt: TGTGCCAGCAGTGCGCGGGGACTAGCGGGATGGAGTGAGCAGTACTTC

v_call: TRBV5-1
clone_size: -
d_call: TRBD1
j_call: TRBJ2-5
cdr3_aa: CASGTAHQETQYF
cdr3_nt: TGCGCCAGCGGGACAGCCCACCAAGAGACCCAGTACTTC

v_call: TRBV6-5
clone_size: once
d_call: -
j_call: TRBJ2-3
cdr3_aa: CASQSGADTQYF
cdr3_nt: TGTGCCAGCCAAAGCGGTGCAGATACGCAGTATTTT

v_call: TRBV18
clone_size: once
d_call: -
j_call: TRBJ1-1
cdr3_aa: CASSETTSSDEAFF
cdr3_nt: TGTGCCAGCTCAGAGACGACATCCTCGGATGAAGCTTTCTTT

v_call: TRBV19
clone_size: -
d_call: -
j_call: TRBJ2-7
cdr3_aa: CASSPSQAYEQYF
cdr3_nt: TGTGCCAGTAGTCCCAGCCAAGCCTACGAGCAGTACTTC

v_call: TRBV30
clone_size: -
d_call: -
j_call: TRBJ2-1
cdr3_aa: CAWTLPGGPYNEQFF
cdr3_nt: TGTGCCTGGACTCTACCTGGAGGGCCCTACAATGAGCAGTTCTTC

v_call: TRBV29-1
clone_size: -
d_call: -
j_call: TRBJ2-1
cdr3_aa: CSVGVDEQFF
cdr3_nt: TGCAGCGTTGGTGTTGATGAGCAGTTCTTC

v_call: TRBV5-1
clone_size: -
d_call: -
j_call: TRBJ2-7
cdr3_aa: CASSLDISSYEQYF
cdr3_nt: TGCGCCAGCAGCTTGGATATTAGCTCCTACGAGCAGTACTTC

v_call: TRBV27
clone_size: -
d_call: -
j_call: TRBJ2-3
cdr3_aa: CASSTRADTQYF
cdr3_nt: TGTGCCAGCAGTACCCGCGCAGATACGCAGTATTTT

v_call: TRBV19
clone_size: -
d_call: -
j_call: TRBJ2-1
cdr3_aa: CASSPRGDSYNEQFF
cdr3_nt: TGTGCCAGTAGCCCCCGCGGGGACAGTTACAATGAGCAGTTCTTC

v_call: TRBV29-1
clone_size: once
d_call: -
j_call: TRBJ2-7
cdr3_aa: CSVERIALADSFIF
cdr3_nt: TGCAGCGTTGAAAGAATCGCGCTTGCAGACTCATTTATCTTC

v_call: TRBV11-2
clone_size: -
d_call: TRBD2
j_call: TRBJ2-2
cdr3_aa: CASSFTSGAGGELFF
cdr3_nt: TGTGCCAGCAGCTTTACTAGCGGGGCGGGCGGGGAGCTGTTTTTT

v_call: TRBV27
clone_size: -
d_call: -
j_call: TRBJ2-5
cdr3_aa: CASSFRRGGQETQYF
cdr3_nt: TGTGCCAGCAGTTTCCGCCGGGGCGGTCAAGAGACCCAGTACTTC

v_call: TRBV5-6
clone_size: -
d_call: TRBD1
j_call: TRBJ2-5
cdr3_aa: CASSLGRGRDRGYF
cdr3_nt: TGTGCCAGCAGCTTGGGTCGAGGAAGGGACAGGGGGTACTTC

v_call: TRBV10-3
clone_size: -
d_call: -
j_call: TRBJ2-7
cdr3_aa: CAISESLHSYEQYF
cdr3_nt: TGTGCCATCAGTGAGTCATTGCACTCCTACGAGCAGTACTTC

v_call: TRBV27
clone_size: -
d_call: TRBD2
j_call: TRBJ2-2
cdr3_aa: CASSLLAGVLTGELFF
cdr3_nt: TGTGCCAGCAGTTTACTAGCGGGAGTGCTGACCGGGGAGCTGTTTTTT

v_call: TRBV4-1
clone_size: once
d_call: -
j_call: TRBJ2-3
cdr3_aa: CASSKVGTDTQYF
cdr3_nt: TGCGCCAGCAGCAAGGTTGGCACAGATACGCAGTATTTT

v_call: TRBV14
clone_size: -
d_call: -
j_call: TRBJ2-2
cdr3_aa: CASSPKFTGELFF
cdr3_nt: TGTGCCAGCAGCCCCAAGTTCACCGGGGAGCTGTTTTTT

v_call: TRBV30
clone_size: -
d_call: -
j_call: TRBJ1-5
cdr3_aa: CAWSAWRGGSNQPQHF
cdr3_nt: TGTGCCTGGAGTGCATGGCGGGGTGGGAGCAATCAGCCCCAGCATTTT

v_call: TRBV7-9
clone_size: -
d_call: TRBD2
j_call: TRBJ2-1
cdr3_aa: CASSFSSRTRLSSYNEQFF
cdr3_nt: TGTGCCAGCAGCTTTTCTTCGCGGACTAGACTTTCCTCCTACAATGAGCAGTTCTTC

v_call: TRBV7-6
clone_size: -
d_call: TRBD2
j_call: TRBJ2-3
cdr3_aa: CASSTLAGVTDTQYF
cdr3_nt: TGTGCCAGCAGCACGCTAGCGGGAGTCACAGATACGCAGTATTTT

v_call: TRBV28
clone_size: -
d_call: -
j_call: TRBJ1-5
cdr3_aa: CASSFHKGGGQPQHF
cdr3_nt: TGTGCCAGCAGTTTTCATAAGGGGGGAGGCCAGCCCCAGCATTTT

v_call: TRBV9
clone_size: -
d_call: -
j_call: TRBJ1-2
cdr3_aa: CASSPIVARGGYTF
cdr3_nt: TGTGCCAGCAGCCCGATCGTGGCCCGCGGTGGCTACACCTTC

v_call: TRBV19
clone_size: -
d_call: -
j_call: TRBJ1-5
cdr3_aa: CASSIWLGAPGGNQPQHF
cdr3_nt: TGTGCCAGTAGTATTTGGCTGGGGGCACCGGGCGGCAATCAGCCCCAGCATTTT

v_call: TRBV9
clone_size: -
d_call: -
j_call: TRBJ2-7
cdr3_aa: CASSPYPGGAYYEQYF
cdr3_nt: TGTGCCAGCAGCCCATACCCCGGGGGCGCCTACTACGAGCAGTACTTC

v_call: TRBV10-3
clone_size: -
d_call: -
j_call: TRBJ1-5
cdr3_aa: CAISQVGQPQHF
cdr3_nt: TGTGCCATCAGTCAGGTGGGGCAGCCCCAGCATTTT

v_call: TRBV19
clone_size: -
d_call: -
j_call: TRBJ2-1
cdr3_aa: CASSRTILYNEQFF
cdr3_nt: TGTGCCAGTTCCAGGACTATACTGTACAATGAGCAGTTCTTC

v_call: TRBV13
clone_size: -
d_call: TRBD1
j_call: TRBJ2-7
cdr3_aa: CASSLRQGAGYEQYF
cdr3_nt: TGTGCCAGCAGCTTAAGACAGGGGGCGGGCTACGAGCAGTACTTC

v_call: TRBV5-1
clone_size: -
d_call: -
j_call: TRBJ2-7
cdr3_aa: CASSLDRYEQYF
cdr3_nt: TGCGCCAGCAGCTTAGACAGGTACGAGCAGTACTTC

v_call: TRBV30
clone_size: -
d_call: -
j_call: TRBJ2-7
cdr3_aa: CAGGSGLSSYEQYF
cdr3_nt: TGTGCCGGCGGATCGGGACTGAGCTCCTACGAGCAGTACTTC

v_call: TRBV30
clone_size: once
d_call: TRBD1
j_call: TRBJ2-3
cdr3_aa: CAWATGGSADTQYF
cdr3_nt: TGTGCCTGGGCGACAGGGGGCAGCGCAGATACGCAGTATTTT

v_call: TRBV14
clone_size: -
d_call: -
j_call: TRBJ2-5
cdr3_aa: CASSQWRSETQYF
cdr3_nt: TGTGCCAGCAGCCAATGGAGGAGCGAGACCCAGTACTTC

v_call: TRBV4-3
clone_size: -
d_call: -
j_call: TRBJ2-1
cdr3_aa: CASSQDLGNSPYNEQFF
cdr3_nt: TGCGCCAGCAGCCAAGATCTGGGTAATTCCCCCTATAATGAGCAGTTCTTC

v_call: TRBV4-3
clone_size: -
d_call: -
j_call: TRBJ1-1
cdr3_aa: CASSQDRVGEAFF
cdr3_nt: TGCGCCAGCAGCCAAGATAGGGTTGGTGAAGCTTTCTTT

v_call: TRBV9
clone_size: -
d_call: -
j_call: TRBJ2-2
cdr3_aa: CASSVDRTGELFF
cdr3_nt: TGTGCCAGCAGCGTAGACCGCACCGGGGAGCTGTTTTTT

v_call: TRBV29-1
clone_size: once
d_call: -
j_call: TRBJ2-3
cdr3_aa: CSAREWDTDTQYF
cdr3_nt: TGCAGCGCCCGGGAGTGGGACACAGATACGCAGTATTTT

v_call: TRBV9
clone_size: -
d_call: -
j_call: TRBJ2-3
cdr3_aa: CASSDRPGTDTQYF
cdr3_nt: TGTGCCAGCAGCGACCGTCCAGGCACAGATACGCAGTATTTT

v_call: TRBV27
clone_size: -
d_call: -
j_call: TRBJ1-5
cdr3_aa: CASSTSWDEEPQHF
cdr3_nt: TGTGCCAGCAGTACCTCATGGGATGAGGAGCCCCAGCATTTT

v_call: TRBV7-9
clone_size: -
d_call: -
j_call: TRBJ2-7
cdr3_aa: CASSTQGYEQYF
cdr3_nt: TGTGCCAGCAGCACCCAGGGGTACGAGCAGTACTTC